These 18 T cell receptor beta chains were all obtained from the same sample, sequenced in a study of blood T cell repertoires in COVID-19. Method: immunoSEQ multiplex PCR; TCRdb's copy keeps in-frame clones and lacks some. The sample has about 250,000 clones, roughly 90% seen once. The sample taken for sequencing was PBMCs or T cells enriched from blood (not recorded which). The receptor source for this set is a man in his forties who had recovered from COVID-19.

The V gene is TRBV10-1, the J gene TRBJ2-3, with TRBD2 identical over 8 bases. Germline loops: CDR1 WNHNN, CDR2 SYGVQD (reference sequence). Trimming took 6 bases from V and 5 from J; bases not matched to a gene: 16. This CDR3 has 17 residues. The CDR3: CASSPFIGGASGDTQYF. The CDR3 nucleotides read TGCGCCAGCAGCCCCTTTATCGGGGGGGCCAGTGGAGATACGCAGTATTTT.

The genes are TRBV10-3 and TRBJ2-1, with TRBD2 matching 7 bases. J was trimmed by 2 bases and V by 3 bases; bases with no gene match: 4. CDR3 length equals 15 residues. Germline V lookup: CDR1 ENHRY, CDR2 SYGVKD. The CDR3 DNA follows: TGTGCCATCAGTGAATCTAGCGGCACCTACAATGAGCAGTTCTTC. Translated: CAISESSGTYNEQFF.

Only one count was recorded for this clone. The genes are TRBV3-1 (or the pseudogene TRBV3-2) and TRBJ2-2; 10 positions match TRBD1. Unmatched junction bases numbered 9, after V lost 4 bases and J lost 4 bases. There are 17 residues in the CDR3. Per the germline V gene, CDR1 is LGHDT and CDR2 is YNNKEL (reference sequence). The CDR3 DNA follows: TGTGCCAGCAGCCGTCCCGGGACAGGGGCGGCCACCGGGGAGCTGTTTTTT. This gives the protein CASSRPGTGAATGELFF.

The genes are TRBV19 and TRBJ1-2, with D tentatively TRBD1 (6 bases). CDR3 size: 14 residues. V lost 5 bases to trimming and J lost 4 bases, with 14 bases between them. CDR1 and CDR2 from the germline V gene are LNHDA and SQIVND (reference sequence). CDR3 residues: CASSVPDSRYGYTF. In nucleotides, the CDR3 is TGTGCCAGTAGTGTCCCGGACAGCCGCTATGGCTACACCTTC.

The J gene is TRBJ2-2, the V gene TRBV2; TRBD2 matches at 7 bases. Germline trimming cut 7 bases from V and 1 base from J; bases unmatched to any gene: 3. This CDR3 spans 14 amino acids. Germline lookup yields CDR1 SNHLY and CDR2 FYNNEI. CDR3 sequence: CASKASGNTGELFF. The CDR3 DNA follows: TGTGCCAGCAAAGCTAGCGGGAACACCGGGGAGCTGTTTTTT.

V is TRBV10-3 and J is TRBJ2-7; 8 bases are shared with TRBD1. This CDR3 has 15 amino acids. V shed 5 bases and J 2 bases; nucleotides not matched to a gene: 8. Germline CDR1 reads ENHRY; CDR2 reads SYGVKD. The CDR3 spells CAISPRTGNTYEQYF. The CDR3 DNA follows: TGTGCCATCAGTCCTCGGACAGGGAACACCTACGAGCAGTACTTC.

This rearrangement joins TRBV7-6 to TRBJ2-3, with a tentative D call TRBD1 (5 bases). Trimming removed 9 bases at V and 3 bases at J, with 13 bases between. Per the germline V gene, CDR1 is SGHVS and CDR2 is FNYEAQ. This CDR3 is built from 13 residues. The CDR3 sequence is CARSRAITDTQYF. Here the CDR3 DNA reads TGTGCCAGGTCCAGGGCAATTACAGATACGCAGTATTTT. Filled out from reference TRBV7-6 and TRBJ2-3, the complete variable domain reads GAGVSQSPRYKVTKRGQDVALRCDPISGHVSLYWYRQALGQGPEFLTYFNYEAQQDKSGLPNDRFSAERPEGSISTLTIQRTEQRDSAMYRCARSRAITDTQYFGPGTRLTVL.

The chain employs TRBV4-3 and TRBJ2-7, with TRBD2 matching 10 bases. Per germline, CDR1 LGHNA and CDR2 YSLEER. V lost 0 bases and J lost 6; bases outside the gene matches: 5. CDR3 length: 15 residues. CDR3 amino acids: CASSQDALAGAEQYF. The CDR3 DNA reads as TGCGCCAGCAGCCAAGATGCGCTAGCGGGAGCCGAGCAGTACTTC.

V and J are TRBV5-1 and TRBJ2-7, with 12 bases matching TRBD2. Germline V gene data show CDR1 as SGHRS and CDR2 as YFSETQ. Trimming at V came to 5 bases and at J to 0 bases, leaving 3 bases not matched to a gene. The CDR3 consists of 15 residues. CDR3: CASRATSGSSYEQYF. CDR3 coding DNA: TGCGCCAGCAGGGCGACTAGCGGGAGCTCCTACGAGCAGTACTTC. Full variable domain (rest looked up from reference TRBV5-1 and TRBJ2-7): KAGVTQTPRYLIKTRGQQVTLSCSPISGHRSVSWYQQTPGQGLQFLFEYFSETQRNKGNFPGRFSGRQFSNSRSEMNVSTLELGDSALYLCASRATSGSSYEQYFGPGTRLTVT.

This chain joins TRBV5-1 and TRBJ2-2; TRBD1 aligns across 7 bases. The CDR3 runs 17 residues. The germline V gene encodes CDR1 SGHRS and CDR2 YFSETQ. V lost 3 bases, J lost 4 bases, and 12 bases stayed unmatched. CDR3 nucleotide sequence: TGCGCCAGCAGCTCTCTCGGTAAGACAGGGTCCACCGGGGAGCTGTTTTTT. Translation: CASSSLGKTGSTGELFF. The variable domain in full, with the rest retrieved from reference TRBV5-1 and TRBJ2-2, is KAGVTQTPRYLIKTRGQQVTLSCSPISGHRSVSWYQQTPGQGLQFLFEYFSETQRNKGNFPGRFSGRQFSNSRSEMNVSTLELGDSALYLCASSSLGKTGSTGELFFGEGSRLTVL.

V gene TRBV19 combines with J gene TRBJ1-5; perhaps TRBD1 as D (5 bases). CDR1 and CDR2 from the germline V gene are LNHDA and SQIVND (reference sequence). The ends were cut back, 6 bases at V and 1 base at J, with 10 bases in the middle. The CDR3 covers 14 residues. The CDR3 loop is CASRLQGSNQPQHF. For the CDR3, the DNA is TGTGCCAGTAGACTTCAGGGAAGCAATCAGCCCCAGCATTTT.

This sequence joins TRBV28 and TRBJ1-2; 7 bases align to TRBD1. There are 13 residues in the CDR3. J was trimmed by 4 bases and V by 5 bases; bases with no gene match: 4. Germline CDR1 is MDHEN and CDR2 is SYDVKM. CDR3 sequence reads: CASSPGQPYGYTF. Here the CDR3 DNA reads TGTGCCAGCAGTCCGGGACAGCCCTATGGCTACACCTTC.

This chain links TRBV19 with TRBJ1-5; possible D gene TRBD1, 6 bases. Between the trimmed V and J ends, which lost 5 bases and 0 bases, there was a span of 14 bases. Germline-derived CDR1 and CDR2 are LNHDA and SQIVND (reference sequence). CDR3 size: 16 residues. The CDR3 region is CASSSDPGDSNQPQHF. The DNA for the CDR3 is TGTGCCAGTAGTTCTGACCCAGGGGATAGCAATCAGCCCCAGCATTTT.

This chain joins TRBV10-3 and TRBJ2-3; 7 nucleotides agree with TRBD2. V lost 1 base to trimming and J lost 2 bases; unmatched junction nucleotides: 6. This CDR3 is 16 amino acids long. Germline loops: CDR1 ENHRY, CDR2 SYGVKD. CDR3 nucleotide sequence: TGTGCCATCAGTGAGTGGGCTAGCGGTAACACAGATACGCAGTATTTT. It specifies CAISEWASGNTDTQYF.

This clone occurred once. The rearrangement uses TRBV19 and TRBJ2-5, with TRBD2 matching over 9 bases. Looked up from germline, CDR1 is LNHDA and CDR2 is SQIVND (reference sequence). The CDR3 extends over 14 amino acids. The junction had 2 bases not matched to a gene; V was cut back by 4 bases and J by 2 bases. The CDR3: CASSSAGGQETQYF. The CDR3 nucleotides are TGTGCCAGTAGTAGTGCGGGGGGGCAAGAGACCCAGTACTTC. The full variable domain, its missing parts supplied by reference TRBV19 and TRBJ2-5, is DGGITQSPKYLFRKEGQNVTLSCEQNLNHDAMYWYRQDPGQGLRLIYYSQIVNDFQKGDIAEGYSVSREKKESFPLTVTSAQKNPTAFYLCASSSAGGQETQYFGPGTRLLVL.

V is TRBV11-2 and J is TRBJ1-1; TRBD1 is a possible D gene (5 bases). Germline V CDR1 and CDR2: SGHAT, FQNNGV. The CDR3 is 15 amino acids. The V end was cut by 5 bases, the J end by 1 base, with 14 bases between. The CDR3 coding sequence is TGTGCCAGCAGCCTCCGGGGGACTGAGAACACTGAAGCTTTCTTT. This encodes CASSLRGTENTEAFF.

The chain joins TRBV29-1 to TRBJ2-2, with TRBD1 identical over 11 bases. The CDR3 has 16 amino acids. V trimming: 7 bases; J trimming: 6 bases; junction bases outside the gene matches: 13. Germline CDR1 and CDR2: SQVTM and ANQGSEA. The CDR3 DNA reads as TGCAGCGCTTATGGACAGGGGGCGACTCCCGCCGGGGAGCTGTTTTTT. Protein sequence: CSAYGQGATPAGELFF.

This rearrangement joins TRBV9 to TRBJ2-2, with a weak D call TRBD2 (6 bases). Trimming shortened V by 4 bases and J by 6 bases, and 13 bases separated the two germline ends. The CDR3 runs 14 residues. The germline gives CDR1 SGDLS, CDR2 YYNGEE. CDR3 in amino acids: CASSIRWGAGELFF. CDR3 sequence (DNA): TGTGCCAGCAGCATACGATGGGGGGCCGGGGAGCTGTTTTTT.